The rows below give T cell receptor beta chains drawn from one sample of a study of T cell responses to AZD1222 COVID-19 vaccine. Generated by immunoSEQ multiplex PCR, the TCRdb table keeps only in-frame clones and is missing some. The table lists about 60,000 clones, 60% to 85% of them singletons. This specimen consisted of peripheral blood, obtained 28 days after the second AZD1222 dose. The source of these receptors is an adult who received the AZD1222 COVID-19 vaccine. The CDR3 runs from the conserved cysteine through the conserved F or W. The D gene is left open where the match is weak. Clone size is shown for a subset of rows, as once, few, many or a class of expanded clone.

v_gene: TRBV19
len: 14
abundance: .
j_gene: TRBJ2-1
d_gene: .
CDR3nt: TGTGCCAGTAGCCCCCTTGGGTCCTACAATGAGCAGTTCTTC
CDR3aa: CASSPLGSYNEQFF

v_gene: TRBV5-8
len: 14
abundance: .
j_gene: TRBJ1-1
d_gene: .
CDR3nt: TGTGCCAGCAGCTTGCGCCTGCGGAACACTGAAGCTTTCTTT
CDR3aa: CASSLRLRNTEAFF

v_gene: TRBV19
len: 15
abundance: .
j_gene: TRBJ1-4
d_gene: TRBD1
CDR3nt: TGTGCCAGTAGTGGGGACAGGTCAACTAATGAAAAACTGTTTTTT
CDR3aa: CASSGDRSTNEKLFF

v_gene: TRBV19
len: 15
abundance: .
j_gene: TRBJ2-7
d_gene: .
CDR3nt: TGTGCCAGTAGTATGAGTCCTGGGGGTCCCGACGAGCAGTACTTC
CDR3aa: CASSMSPGGPDEQYF

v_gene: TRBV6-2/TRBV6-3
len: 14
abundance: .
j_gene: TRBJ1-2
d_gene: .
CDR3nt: TGTGCCAGCAGTACCCCCCCGCTAGTGGTTGGCTACACCTTC
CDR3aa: CASSTPPLVVGYTF

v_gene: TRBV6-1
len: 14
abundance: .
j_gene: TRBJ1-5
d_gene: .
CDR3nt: TGTGCCAGCGCGGTGGGGGCCTATAATCAGCCCCAGCATTTT
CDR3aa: CASAVGAYNQPQHF

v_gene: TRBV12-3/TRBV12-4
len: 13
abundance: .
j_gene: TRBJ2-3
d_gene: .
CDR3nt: TGTGCCAGCAGTCCTCGGATGGCAGATACGCAGTATTTT
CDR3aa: CASSPRMADTQYF

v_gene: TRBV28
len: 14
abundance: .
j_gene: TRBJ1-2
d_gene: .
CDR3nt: TGTGCCAGCAGAACCCAGGGAGTCCGAAGTGGCTACACCTTC
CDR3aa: CASRTQGVRSGYTF

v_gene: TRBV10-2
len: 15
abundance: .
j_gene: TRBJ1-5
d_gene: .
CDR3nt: TGCGCCAGCAGTGAAGGACCTGGGAGTAATCAGCCCCAGCATTTT
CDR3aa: CASSEGPGSNQPQHF

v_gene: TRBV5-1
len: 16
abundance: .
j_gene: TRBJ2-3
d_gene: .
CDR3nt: TGCGCCAGCAGCCAGGAGGGGGACCCTAGCACAGATACGCAGTATTTT
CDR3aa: CASSQEGDPSTDTQYF

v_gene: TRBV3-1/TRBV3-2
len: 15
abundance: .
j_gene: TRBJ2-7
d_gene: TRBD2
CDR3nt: TGTGCCAGCAGCTCTCAGACTAGCGGGGGTGCCGAGCAGTACTTC
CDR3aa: CASSSQTSGGAEQYF

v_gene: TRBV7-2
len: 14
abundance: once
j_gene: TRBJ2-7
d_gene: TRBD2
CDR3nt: TGTGCCAGCAGCAGAGCTCTAGCGGGGGCCGAGCAGTACTTC
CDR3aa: CASSRALAGAEQYF

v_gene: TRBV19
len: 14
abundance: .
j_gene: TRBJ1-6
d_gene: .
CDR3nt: TGTGCCAGTAGCCGGGACCTCGGGGGTTCACCCCTCCACTTT
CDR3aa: CASSRDLGGSPLHF

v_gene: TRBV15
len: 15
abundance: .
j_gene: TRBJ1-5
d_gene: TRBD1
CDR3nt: TGTGCCACCAGCCGAGACCCGGACAGGGGTCAGCCCCAGCATTTT
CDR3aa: CATSRDPDRGQPQHF

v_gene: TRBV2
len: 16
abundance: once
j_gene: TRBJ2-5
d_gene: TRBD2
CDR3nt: TGTGCCAGCAGTGAACGGCTAGCGGGGGGAAGAGAGACCCAGTACTTC
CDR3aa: CASSERLAGGRETQYF

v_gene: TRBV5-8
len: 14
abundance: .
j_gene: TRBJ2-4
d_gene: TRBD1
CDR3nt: TGTGCCAGCAGCGCACAGGGGGCTAAGGACATTCAGTACTTC
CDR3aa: CASSAQGAKDIQYF

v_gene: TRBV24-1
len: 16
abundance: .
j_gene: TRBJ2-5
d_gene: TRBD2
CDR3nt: TGTGCCACCAGTGATCTACGTTCCGGGGGGCAAGAGACCCAGTACTTC
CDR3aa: CATSDLRSGGQETQYF

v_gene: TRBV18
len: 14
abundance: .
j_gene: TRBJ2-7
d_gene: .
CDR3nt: TGTGCCAGCTCACCTGTAGGGGAGCCCTACGAGCAGTACTTC
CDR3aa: CASSPVGEPYEQYF

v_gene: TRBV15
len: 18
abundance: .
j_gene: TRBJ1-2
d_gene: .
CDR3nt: TGTGCCACCAGCAGAGATCGGGGCAGGGGTCCCCCTTTCTATGGCTACACCTTC
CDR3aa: CATSRDRGRGPPFYGYTF

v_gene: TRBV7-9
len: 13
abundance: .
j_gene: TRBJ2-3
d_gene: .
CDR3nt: TGTGCCAGCAGCTGGGGTGTTTCAGATACGCAGTATTTT
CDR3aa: CASSWGVSDTQYF

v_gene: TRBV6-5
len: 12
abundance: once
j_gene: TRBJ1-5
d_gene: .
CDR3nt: TGTGCCGCGCAAGGGTTATACCAGCCCCAGCATTTT
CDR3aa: CAAQGLYQPQHF

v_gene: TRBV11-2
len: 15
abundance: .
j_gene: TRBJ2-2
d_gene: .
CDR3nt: TGTGCCAGCAGCCGCGGGACTCCTCTCACCGGGGAGCTGTTTTTT
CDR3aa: CASSRGTPLTGELFF

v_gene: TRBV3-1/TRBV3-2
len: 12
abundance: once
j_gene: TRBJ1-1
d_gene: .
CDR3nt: TGTGCCAGCAGCCAAGGTAGGCGGCTGGCTTTCTTT
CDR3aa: CASSQGRRLAFF

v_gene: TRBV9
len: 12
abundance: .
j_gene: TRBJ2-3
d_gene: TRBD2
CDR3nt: TGTGCCAGCAGCTTACTAGCGGGGGCGCAGTATTTT
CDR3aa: CASSLLAGAQYF

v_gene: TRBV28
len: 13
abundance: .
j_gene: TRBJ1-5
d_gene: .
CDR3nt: TGTGCCACCAAACCTTTCGGGAATCAGCCCCAGCATTTT
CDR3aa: CATKPFGNQPQHF

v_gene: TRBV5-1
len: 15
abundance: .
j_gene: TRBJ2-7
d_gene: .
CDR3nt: TGCGCCAGCAGCTTAAGGGGCCGAGGAATCTACGAGCAGTACTTC
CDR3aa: CASSLRGRGIYEQYF

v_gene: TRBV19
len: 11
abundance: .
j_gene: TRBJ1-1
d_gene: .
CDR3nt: TGTGCCAGTAGTGGCCCAGTGGGGGCTTTCTTT
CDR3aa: CASSGPVGAFF

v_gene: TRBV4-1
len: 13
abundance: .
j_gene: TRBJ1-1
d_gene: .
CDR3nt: TGCGCCAGCAGCCAAGGGGTAGGTCCGGAAGCTTTCTTT
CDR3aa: CASSQGVGPEAFF

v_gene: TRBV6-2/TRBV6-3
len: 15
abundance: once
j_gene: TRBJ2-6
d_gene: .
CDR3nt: TGTGCCAGCAGTTACTCCCAGTCCGGGGCCAACGTCCTGACTTTC
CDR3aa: CASSYSQSGANVLTF

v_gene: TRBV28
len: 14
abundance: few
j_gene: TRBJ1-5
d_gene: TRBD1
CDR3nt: TGTGCCAGCAGACCCGACAGGGAGAATCAGCCCCAGCATTTT
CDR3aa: CASRPDRENQPQHF

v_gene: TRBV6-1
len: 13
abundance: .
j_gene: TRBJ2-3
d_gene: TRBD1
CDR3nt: TGTGCCAGCAGTGAACAGGGGGTAGATACGCAGTATTTT
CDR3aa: CASSEQGVDTQYF

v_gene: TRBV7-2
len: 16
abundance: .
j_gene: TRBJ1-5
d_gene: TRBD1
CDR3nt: TGTGCCAGCAGCTTCCTAGACAGGGCGAGCAATCAGCCCCAGCATTTT
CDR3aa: CASSFLDRASNQPQHF

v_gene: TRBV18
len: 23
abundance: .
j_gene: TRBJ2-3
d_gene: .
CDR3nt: TGTGCCAGCTCATCTCCCCAGGTCGTCGGGTGGGCGCCGGACAGTTTGGGCACAGATACGCAGTATTTT
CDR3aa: CASSSPQVVGWAPDSLGTDTQYF

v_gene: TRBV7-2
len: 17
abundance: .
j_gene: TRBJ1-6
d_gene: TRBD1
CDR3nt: TGTGCCAGCAGCTTACTCACCCTCGGACAGGGGAATTCACCCCTCCACTTT
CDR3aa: CASSLLTLGQGNSPLHF

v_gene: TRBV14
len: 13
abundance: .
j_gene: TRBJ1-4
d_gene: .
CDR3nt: TGTGCCAGCAGCCAAGATTGGACAGAAAAACTGTTTTTT
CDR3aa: CASSQDWTEKLFF

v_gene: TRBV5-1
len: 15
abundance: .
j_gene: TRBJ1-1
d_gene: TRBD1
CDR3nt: TGCGCCAGCAGCTTGGGCCGGGACAGGGGAGCTGAAGCTTTCTTT
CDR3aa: CASSLGRDRGAEAFF

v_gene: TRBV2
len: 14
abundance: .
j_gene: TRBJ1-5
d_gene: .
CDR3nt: TGTGCCAGCAGTGAAGCGGCCCGCAATCAGCCCCAGCATTTT
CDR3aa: CASSEAARNQPQHF

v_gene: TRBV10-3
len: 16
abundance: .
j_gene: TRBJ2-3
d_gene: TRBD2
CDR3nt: TGTGCCATCAGTGAGACGTCTAGCGGGGGCACAGATACGCAGTATTTT
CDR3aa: CAISETSSGGTDTQYF

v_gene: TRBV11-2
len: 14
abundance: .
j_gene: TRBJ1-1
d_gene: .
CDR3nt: TGTGCCAGCAGCTTAGACGGGGGCGGATTTAAAGGCTTCTTT
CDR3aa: CASSLDGGGFKGFF

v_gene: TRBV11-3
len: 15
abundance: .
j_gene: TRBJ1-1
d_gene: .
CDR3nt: TGTGCCAGCAGCTTAGGGACACTCGGAACTACTGAAGCTTTCTTT
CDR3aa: CASSLGTLGTTEAFF

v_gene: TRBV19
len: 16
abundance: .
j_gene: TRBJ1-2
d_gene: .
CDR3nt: TGTGCCAGTAGTTTCCCCACGGGACGGGAGGGCTATGGCTACACCTTC
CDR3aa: CASSFPTGREGYGYTF

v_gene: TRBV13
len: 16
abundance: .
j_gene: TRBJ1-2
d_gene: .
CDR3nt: TGTGCCAGCAGCTTAGGCGGACAGTTAGCTAACTATGGCTACACCTTC
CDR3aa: CASSLGGQLANYGYTF